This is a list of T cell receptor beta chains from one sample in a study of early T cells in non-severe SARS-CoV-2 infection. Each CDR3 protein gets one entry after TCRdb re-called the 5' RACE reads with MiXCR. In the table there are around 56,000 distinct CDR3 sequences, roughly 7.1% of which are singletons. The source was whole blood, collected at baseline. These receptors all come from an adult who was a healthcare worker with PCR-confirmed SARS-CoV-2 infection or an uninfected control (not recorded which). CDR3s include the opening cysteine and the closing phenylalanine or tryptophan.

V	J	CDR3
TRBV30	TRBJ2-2	CAWSGPTPAGELFF
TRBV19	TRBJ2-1	CASRIQRGNVNEQFF
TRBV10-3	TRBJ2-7	CATDIAGGFSYEQYF
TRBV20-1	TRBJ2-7	CSASRPGEMFEQYF
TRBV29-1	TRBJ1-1	CSARGVNTEAFF
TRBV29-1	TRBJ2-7	CSVESGRSYEQYF
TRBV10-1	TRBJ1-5	CASSAAGGSGHF
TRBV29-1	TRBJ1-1	CSLQAGGRTEAFF
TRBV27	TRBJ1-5	CASSLSRHGGQPQHF
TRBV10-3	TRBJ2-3	CAIRAVSDTQYF
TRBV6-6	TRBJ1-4	CAGQRGRNEKLFF
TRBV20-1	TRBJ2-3	CSARFNRQRGSTDTQYF
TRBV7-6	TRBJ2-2	CASSPPAGGTGELFF
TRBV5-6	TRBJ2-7	CASSSMASGGEQYF
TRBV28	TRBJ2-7	CASSRGLYGEQYF
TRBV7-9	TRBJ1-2	CASSLASGGHYGYTF
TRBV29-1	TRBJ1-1	CSGANTEAFF
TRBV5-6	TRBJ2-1	CASSLGGRLINEQFF
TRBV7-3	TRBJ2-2	CASSPLAGGPTTGELFF
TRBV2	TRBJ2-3	CASGLAGVVDTQYF
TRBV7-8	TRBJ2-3	CASSLAFSGLAGDPDTQYF
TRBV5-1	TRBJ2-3	CASSPIGSRLPTDTQYF
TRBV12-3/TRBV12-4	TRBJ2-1	CASSLTPYNEQFF
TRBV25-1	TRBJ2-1	CASSLMGESTREQFF
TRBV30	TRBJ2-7	CAWSLGQSYEQYF
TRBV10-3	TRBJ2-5	CAISEPSTPLGETQYF
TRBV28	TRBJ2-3	CASTILAGATDTQYF
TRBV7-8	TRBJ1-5	CATTEGRQILGVQPQHF
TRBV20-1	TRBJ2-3	CSARDIALVTDTQYF
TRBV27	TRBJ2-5	CASSPDRGRLAAQETQYF
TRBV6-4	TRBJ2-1	CASSERGNNEQFF
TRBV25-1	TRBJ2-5	CASSGRGAYQETQYF
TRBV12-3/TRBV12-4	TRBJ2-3	CASSPGQRTDTQYF
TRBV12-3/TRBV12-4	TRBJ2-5	CASSRAGTGGKTQYF
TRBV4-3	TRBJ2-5	CASSQDWRQQETQYF
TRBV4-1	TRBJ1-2	CASSQVSGTYGYTF
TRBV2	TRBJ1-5	CASSSTDSNQPQHF
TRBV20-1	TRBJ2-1	CSGASRRSYNEQFF
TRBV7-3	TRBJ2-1	CASSLSPRNNEQFF
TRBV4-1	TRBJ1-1	CASSRGQGTMNTEAFF
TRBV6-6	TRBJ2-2	CASIPLGGTGELFF
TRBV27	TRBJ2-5	CASSVVAGSLETQYF
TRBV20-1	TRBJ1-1	CSASPPGGGTEAFF
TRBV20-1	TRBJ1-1	CSASRTGNTEAFF
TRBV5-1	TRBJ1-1	CASSLYTGSTEAFF
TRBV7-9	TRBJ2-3	CASSSASLGTDTQYF
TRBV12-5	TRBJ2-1	CASGLTWNEQFF
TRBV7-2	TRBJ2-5	CASSYRTEETQYF
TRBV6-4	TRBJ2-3	CASSDSSESTQYF